The text below deals with one T cell receptor (beta chain). This entry comes from a study of OX40 agonist ivuxolimab in advanced cancers. On the study more broadly: The dose-escalation group included hepatocellular carcinoma, melanoma, renal cell carcinoma and head and neck cancer.

Assay used: immunoSEQ multiplex PCR; TCRdb lists only in-frame clones, some missing. The sample records 110,000 or so clones, around 93% being singletons. The clonotype comes from an adult with an advanced solid tumor such as melanoma, head and neck, liver or kidney cancer. Sequencing used CD4+ or CD8+ T cells sorted from blood, obtained in a trial of the OX40 agonist ivuxolimab.

CDR3 residues: CASRKRQGEEGYTF. For the CDR3, the DNA is TGTGCCAGCAGAAAACGACAGGGGGAAGAAGGCTACACCTTC. This sequence joins TRBV6-4 and TRBJ1-2; TRBD1 aligns across 9 bases. V was clipped by 6 bases and J by 8 bases; unmatched bases: 10. CDR1 is MRHNA, CDR2 SNTAGT, per germline. This CDR3 has 14 residues.